Listed here is a single T cell receptor beta chain. Its target is unknown. Repertoires were generated with immunoSEQ multiplex PCR, while TCRdb's copy carries only in-frame clones and drops some. The sample includes 2,500,000 or so clones, under 95% of them seen just once. The data belong to a study of shared clonotypes between healthy human individuals. Study-wide results and limits: The authors sampled blood alone, and tissue repertoires likely differ. Non-shared clonotypes had lower generation probabilities than those shared by all four donors. On the whole, naive subsets had larger estimated richness than memory subsets had. Several donors had around 5.2% of their naive CD4 clonotypes in common.

This clonotype was obtained from a man aged 18-30 years in good health. Some clones in this sample may be carry-over from other donors' samples. What was sequenced was naive CD4+ T cells from PBMCs. Subset given: CD45RA+ positively selected.

The CDR3 loop reads CASSTGTSGIQETQYF. The CDR3 DNA reads as TGTGCCAGCAGCACAGGGACTAGCGGGATCCAAGAGACCCAGTACTTC. The V and J genes are TRBV2 and TRBJ2-5; TRBD2 agrees at 13 bases. Germline values: CDR1 SNHLY, CDR2 FYNNEI. Trimming took 6 bases from V and 1 from J; bases not matched to a gene: 5. The CDR3 consists of 16 residues.